This TCR beta chain was observed in a study of CD8 T cells in Susac syndrome. Sequencing of TCR beta was carried out in blood CD8+ and CD4+ T cells. Trimming took 5 bases from V and 3 from J, leaving 17 bases between them. CDR1 PRHDT and CDR2 FYEKMQ come from the germline V gene (reference sequence). The CDR3 extends over 17 amino acids. An input of about 0.5 to 1 ug of RNA was subjected to reverse transcription using random hexamers. TCRdb reprocessed the immunoSEQ multiplex PCR reads via MiXCR and lists one record per CDR3 protein. The sample gives some 450,000 distinct CDR3 sequences, around 85% of which show up once; about 0.12% is in the top ten.

This sequence was found in a human donor with multiple sclerosis. The chain is built from TRBV13 and TRBJ1-6; D might be TRBD1 (6 bases). Source material: CD8+ T cells from PBMCs. The CDR3 DNA reads as TGTGCCAGCAGCGCCACAGGGATGGCCATCTATAATTCACCCCTCCACTTT. This gives the protein CASSATGMAIYNSPLHF.